The sequence of this T cell receptor beta chain was determined in a study of blood T cell repertoires in COVID-19 (dated by TCRdb to 2019 to 2021). For the study in its entirety: Collaborator samples came from the United States, Italy and Spain and covered acute and convalescent phases of COVID-19. Where available, HLA class I and class II types were obtained from metadata supplied by the sample provider rather than from assay-based typing. The samples were drawn from two sources: the first 160 participants of the ongoing ImmuneRACE study, and 1,254 subjects contributed by 6 global collaborators. The material from the prospective study consisted of cDNA or gDNA derived from T cells, B-cell-depleted T cells, or PBMCs. The repertoires were made available in a free public database intended to serve as a resource for research on the immune response to SARS-CoV-2. A de-identified subject ID, COVID-19 status, age in years and sex were almost always included in the sample metadata. Deeply sampled blood TCRbeta repertoires from subjects exposed to, actively infected with, or recovered from COVID-19 were included in the dataset.

Each collaborating institution followed its own protocols to collect whole blood in K2EDTA tubes. For TCRbeta analysis, collaborators shipped samples in one of three forms: frozen whole blood, isolated PBMCs, or DNA extracted from either of those sample types. The immunoSEQ Assay, a bias-controlled multiplex PCR, was used to amplify TCRbeta CDR3 regions from genomic DNA. Turning to the authors' computational methods: The number of nucleated cells in each sample was estimated from the amplification of reference gene primers within the assay. Sequence reads were collapsed and filtered to measure the absolute abundance of every unique TCRbeta CDR3 rearrangement. For each sample, productive Simpson clonality was calculated by taking the square root of Simpson's diversity index across productive rearrangements. TCRdb took over this immuneACCESS table, retaining in-frame rearrangements with V and J assigned. Such tables are incomplete; in checked studies, under half of the missing clones stem from an unresolved V gene, and the remainder is unexplained. V and J calls and clone size come straight from that table; D and trimming were deduced from the DNA. The sample table lists 190,000 or so clones, 70% to 90% of them with a count of one. Jointly, the top ten make up 2.7% of the sample.

The investigation overall reported the following: How much clinical and demographic metadata was included differed by source and by participant, and the metadata was provided uncurated.

V loses 6 bases, J loses 7 bases, and the germline ends lie 9 bases apart. The CDR1 and CDR2 encoded by the germline V gene are MNHEY and SVGAGI. The CDR3 covers 11 residues, taking in both the cysteine and the phenylalanine. Left in the record is the CDR3 DNA by itself, 33 bases read in frame from the first base. In regard to this clone: Its antigen remains undetermined. No qualities accompany the bases; no much larger clone lies one base away.

The sequenced sample consisted of peripheral blood. Recombination linked TRBV6-5 to TRBJ2-5; possibly the D gene is TRBD2, per 5 matching bases. The origin of this receptor is a man aged 40-49 years with active or convalescent COVID-19. The CDR3 corresponds to CASRDGGTQYF. The sequenced DNA: TGTGCCAGCAGGGACGGAGGGACCCAGTACTTC.